Many counts were recorded for the clone carrying this T cell receptor beta chain. Antigen specificity is unknown. 5'RACE with 10-nucleotide random UMIs generated the cDNA. The output of every sequencing run, over 170 million TCR-beta sequences, came from 15-18 subjects. TCRdb re-called the 5' RACE reads with MiXCR, one entry per CDR3 protein. The sample carries roughly 80,000 distinct CDR3 sequences, 9.4% recorded once. The CDR3 contains 15 residues. Germline CDR1 is ENHRY and CDR2 is SYGVKD. The V and J ends lost 2 bases and 0 bases respectively, with 7 bases between them. This sample is drawn from a study of neurological immune-mediated disorders. Whole-study results and caveats: HTLV-1-associated myelopathy had the most TCR clonal expansion, whereas multiple sclerosis had the least (lower than in healthy controls). Private repertoires in all groups were suggested by the absence of shared CDR3 amino acid sequences among expanded clones across subjects.

Material: PBMCs. The chain recombines TRBV10-3 with TRBJ2-2, with D possibly matching TRBD1 (6 bases). This receptor was taken from a man aged 50 to 60 in good health. CDR3 residues: CAISEGQPNTGELFF. CDR3 bases: TGTGCCATCAGTGAGGGACAGCCGAACACCGGGGAGCTGTTTTTT.